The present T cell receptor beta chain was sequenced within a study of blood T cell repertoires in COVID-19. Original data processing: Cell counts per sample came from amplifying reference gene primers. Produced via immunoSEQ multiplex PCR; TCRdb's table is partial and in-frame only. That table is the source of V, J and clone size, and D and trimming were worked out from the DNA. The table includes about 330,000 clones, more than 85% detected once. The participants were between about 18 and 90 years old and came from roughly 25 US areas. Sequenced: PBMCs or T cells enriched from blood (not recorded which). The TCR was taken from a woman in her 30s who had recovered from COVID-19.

CDR3 residues: CASSQLPGAGSPLHF. Written as DNA, the CDR3 is TGTGCCAGCAGCCAACTCCCCGGGGCGGGGTCACCCCTCCACTTT. The rearrangement links TRBV3-1 (or the pseudogene TRBV3-2) to TRBJ1-6, with D tentatively TRBD1 (5 bases). The CDR3 has 15 amino acids. Per germline, CDR1 LGHDT and CDR2 YNNKEL (reference sequence). Trimming took off 2 bases at V and 10 bases at J, with 15 bases between the two ends.